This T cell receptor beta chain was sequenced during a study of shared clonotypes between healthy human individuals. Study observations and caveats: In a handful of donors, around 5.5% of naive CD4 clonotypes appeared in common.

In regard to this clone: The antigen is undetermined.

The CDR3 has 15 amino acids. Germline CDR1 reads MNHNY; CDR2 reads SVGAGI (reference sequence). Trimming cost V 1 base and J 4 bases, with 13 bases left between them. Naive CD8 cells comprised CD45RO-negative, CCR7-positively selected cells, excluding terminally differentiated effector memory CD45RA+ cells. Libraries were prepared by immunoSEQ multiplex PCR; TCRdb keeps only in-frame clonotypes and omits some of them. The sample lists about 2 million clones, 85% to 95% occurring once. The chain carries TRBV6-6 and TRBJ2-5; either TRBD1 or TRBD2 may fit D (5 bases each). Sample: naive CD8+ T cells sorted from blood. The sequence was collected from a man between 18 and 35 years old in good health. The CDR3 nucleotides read TGTGCCAGCAGTTACTACGTTTGTGGGGGAGAGACCCAGTACTTC. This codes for CASSYYVCGGETQYF.